This TCR beta chain was recovered during a study of blood T cell repertoires in COVID-19. Method: immunoSEQ multiplex PCR; TCRdb's copy keeps in-frame clones and lacks some. The sample has under 350,000 clones; approximately 86% are singletons. This clone has just a few counts. The source of this sequence is a woman aged 40-49 years with acute COVID-19. What was sequenced was PBMCs or T cells enriched from blood (not recorded which).

The CDR3 spells CASSLQAPSGNTIYF. CDR3 in DNA: TGTGCCAGCAGCCTCCAAGCCCCCTCTGGAAACACCATATATTTT. The chain links TRBV7-9 to TRBJ1-3; D gene unclear. V lost 5 bases and J 0 bases, leaving 11 bases between the germline ends. From germline, CDR1 is SEHNR and CDR2 FQNEAQ (reference sequence). CDR3 length: 15 residues. The full variable domain, its missing parts supplied by reference TRBV7-9 and TRBJ1-3, is DTGVSQNPRHKITKRGQNVTFRCDPISEHNRLYWYRQTLGQGPEFLTYFQNEAQLEKSRLLSDRFSAERPKGSFSTLEIQRTEQGDSAMYLCASSLQAPSGNTIYFGEGSWLTVV.